The present T cell receptor beta chain was sequenced within a study of neoadjuvant anti-PD-1 for oral cavity cancer. Study overall: Patients without progression got a fourth dose around day 43.

Produced via immunoSEQ multiplex PCR; TCRdb's table is partial and in-frame only. The data show around 81,000 clones, around 80% seen once. This clone has a single count. Germline CDR1 MNHEY, CDR2 SVGAGI. V lost 6 bases and J 1 base, leaving 10 bases between the germline ends. The CDR3 spans 15 residues. The patients had HPV-negative, locally advanced oral cavity squamous cell carcinoma. This TCR was sampled from a person aged 35-80 years with oral cavity squamous cell carcinoma. The chain joins TRBV6-5 to TRBJ2-6; maybe TRBD2 (5 bases). Source: PBMCs, taken before nivolumab (anti-PD-1) treatment. The CDR3 protein is CASRRGGSGANVLTF. The CDR3 DNA reads as TGTGCCAGCAGACGCGGCGGGTCTGGGGCCAACGTCCTGACTTTC.